This entry lists 27 T cell receptor beta chains sequenced from one sample in a study of response to subunit inactivated influenza vaccine. One entry per CDR3 protein results from TCRdb running MiXCR on the RT-PCR reads. This table has 500,000 to 600,000 distinct CDR3 sequences, roughly 12% appearing once. The specimen was PBMCs from blood, collected on the day of vaccination. These receptor sequences come from a man over 45 who received an inactivated influenza vaccine.

The table lists this clonotype with a few counts. The CDR3 here is CASSEALPRANYGYTF. The CDR3 bases are TGTGCCAGCAGTGAAGCGCTACCCAGAGCTAACTATGGCTACACCTTC. The chain links TRBV2 to TRBJ1-2; D is uncertain. V lost 0 bases and J lost 0, with 11 bases in between. Germline V CDR1 and CDR2: SNHLY, FYNNEI. The CDR3 totals 16 residues.

The V gene is TRBV6-2 or TRBV6-3, the J gene TRBJ1-1, with D unresolved. The CDR3 length is 13 residues. The germline gives CDR1 MNHEY, CDR2 SVGEGT. Trimming stripped 5 bases from V and 12 bases from J, with 19 bases between. The CDR3 DNA sequence: TGTGCCAGCAGTCACGACTCAGGCCTCGCGTCTTTCTTT. Its protein is CASSHDSGLASFF.

The chain employs TRBV6-5 and TRBJ2-7; D is unresolved. There are 13 residues in the CDR3. Trimming took 0 bases from V and 4 from J, leaving 7 bases between them. Germline V gene lookup returns CDR1 MNHEY and CDR2 SVGAGI. CDR3 sequence (DNA): TGTGCCAGCAGTTACTCGGCCAGTTACGAGCAGTACTTC. Translation gives CASSYSASYEQYF.

The rearrangement links TRBV4-1 to TRBJ2-3; 8 bases fit TRBD2. With 4 bases clipped from V and 1 base from J, the junction kept 4 bases outside the gene matches. The CDR3 runs 15 residues. Germline CDR1 and CDR2: MGHRA and YSYEKL. The CDR3 loop is CASSPSTSGTDTQYF. In DNA form, the CDR3 reads TGCGCCAGCAGCCCTTCGACTAGCGGCACAGATACGCAGTATTTT.

This clonotype was picked up many times. The DNA of the CDR3 is TGTGCCACCAGTGACGCCGCGGGACCACCCAATCAGCCCCAGCATTTT. Protein product: CATSDAAGPPNQPQHF. The genes are TRBV24-1 and TRBJ1-5; tentative D call: TRBD1 (5 bases). With 4 bases removed from V and 3 bases from J, the gap between germline ends came to 15 bases. Germline V gene lookup returns CDR1 KGHDR and CDR2 SFDVKD. This CDR3 spans 16 amino acids.

This chain's CDR3 is CASSYLLASGRSLDTQYF. The CDR3 DNA follows: TGCGCCAGCAGCTACCTACTGGCTAGCGGGAGGTCTCTGGATACGCAGTATTTT. The chain is built from TRBV4-3 and TRBJ2-3, with TRBD2 identical over 11 bases. This CDR3 is 18 amino acids long. With V trimmed by 5 bases and J by 6 bases, 16 bases remained unmatched. CDR1 and CDR2 (germline): LGHNA, YSLEER.

The chain couples TRBV11-2 to TRBJ2-3; 9 bases line up with TRBD2. This CDR3 is 18 amino acids long. V lost 1 base to trimming and J lost 3 bases; unmatched junction nucleotides: 11. CDR1 and CDR2 (germline): SGHAT, FQNNGV. CDR3 loop: CASSLGISGRARTDTQYF. The CDR3 bases are TGTGCCAGCAGCTTAGGAATTAGCGGGAGAGCCCGTACAGATACGCAGTATTTT.

The genes are TRBV7-2 and TRBJ2-7; D is ambiguous. This CDR3 comprises 14 residues. V was pared by 5 bases and J by 2 bases, with 13 bases between. Germline assignment: CDR1 SGHTA and CDR2 FQGNSA. Here the CDR3 reads CASSQEFGTYEQYF. Here the CDR3 DNA reads TGTGCCAGCAGCCAGGAGTTTGGGACCTACGAGCAGTACTTC.

V and J are TRBV28 and TRBJ2-7; 9 bases align to TRBD2. Losses at the gene ends were 2 bases for V and 5 bases for J; bases not matched to a gene: 19. The CDR3 totals 19 residues. Germline V gene sequence: CDR1 MDHEN, CDR2 SYDVKM. The chain's CDR3 is CASSLLTFTGLAKTDEQYF. The CDR3 bases are TGTGCCAGCAGTTTACTTACCTTTACGGGACTAGCAAAGACGGACGAGCAGTACTTC. Drawing the rest from reference TRBV28 and TRBJ2-7, the complete variable domain is DVKVTQSSRYLVKRTGEKVFLECVQDMDHENMFWYRQDPGLGLRLIYFSYDVKMKEKGDIPEGYSVSREKKERFSLILESASTNQTSMYLCASSLLTFTGLAKTDEQYFGPGTRLTVT.

This clonotype was observed a few times. V usage is TRBV30 and J usage is TRBJ2-2, with D uncertain. Trimming pared 4 bases from V and 6 bases from J, leaving 15 bases between. Germline values: CDR1 GTSNPN, CDR2 SVGIG (reference sequence). This CDR3 has 14 residues. CDR3 amino acids: CAWNRDLRSGELFF. CDR3 DNA: TGTGCCTGGAATCGTGACCTACGGTCCGGGGAGCTGTTTTTT.

The chain joins TRBV18 to TRBJ2-1; D may be TRBD1 or TRBD2 (5 bases each). V lost 6 bases to trimming and J lost 0 bases, with 15 bases between them. CDR3 size: 16 residues. Germline V gene data show CDR1 as KGHSH and CDR2 as LQKENI. The CDR3 region has the DNA TGTGCCAGCTCCCCCGGTGGGGGTAGCTCCTACAATGAGCAGTTCTTC. It specifies CASSPGGGSSYNEQFF.

In its sample, this clonotype was seen a few times. The chain recombines TRBV20-1 with TRBJ2-5; D uncertain. The V gene lost 1 base and the J gene lost 6 bases, with 9 bases spanning the gap. The germline gives CDR1 DFQATT, CDR2 SNEGSKA (reference sequence). The CDR3 spans 12 residues. For the CDR3, the DNA is TGCAGTGCTAGAGTGGACGCCCAGACCCAGTACTTC. Translation: CSARVDAQTQYF.

This clonotype was recorded a few times. The chain uses TRBV4-2 and TRBJ1-1; 7 bases fit TRBD1. The V gene's germline CDR1 is LGHNA and CDR2 YNFKEQ. With 1 base clipped from V and 4 bases from J, the junction kept 3 bases outside the gene matches. The CDR3 loop spans 14 amino acids. The CDR3 bases are TGTGCCAGCAGCCAAGCAGGGGGAAGCACTGAAGCTTTCTTT. It is translated as CASSQAGGSTEAFF.

This clonotype was counted many times. The chain recombines TRBV4-2 with TRBJ2-1, with D possibly matching TRBD2 (6 bases). The CDR3 consists of 16 residues. Trimming shortened V by 2 bases and J by 2 bases, and 13 bases separated the two germline ends. Germline V gives CDR1 LGHNA, CDR2 YNFKEQ. For the CDR3, the DNA is TGTGCCAGCAGCCAATCAAGGATAGCGGCCTACAATGAGCAGTTCTTC. Its protein is CASSQSRIAAYNEQFF.

The chain links TRBV6-1 to TRBJ2-3, with D unresolved. The CDR3 has 14 amino acids. V lost 6 bases and J 4 bases, leaving 14 bases between the germline ends. CDR1 MNHNS and CDR2 SASEGT come from the germline V gene. The CDR3 reads CASSSTGRPDTQYF. The CDR3 DNA reads as TGTGCCAGCAGCTCAACCGGCCGCCCAGATACGCAGTATTTT.

This clonotype appeared a few times. The chain uses TRBV4-3 and TRBJ1-1, with D uncertain. The CDR3 loop spans 14 amino acids. Germline V gene data show CDR1 as LGHNA and CDR2 as YSLEER. V dropped 1 base and J dropped 1 base, with 7 bases sitting between them. The CDR3 reads CASSQAVQNTEAFF. CDR3 in DNA: TGCGCCAGCAGCCAAGCGGTCCAGAACACTGAAGCTTTCTTT.

This clonotype has at least ten counts. This chain connects TRBV27 to TRBJ2-3; a weak D match, TRBD2 (5 bases). The CDR3 consists of 13 residues. Germline CDR1 reads MNHEY; CDR2 reads SMNVEV (reference sequence). Trimming took off 9 bases at V and 0 bases at J, with 10 bases between the two ends. The DNA of the CDR3 is TGTGCCAGGGACTCGGACAGCACAGATACGCAGTATTTT. It codes for CARDSDSTDTQYF.

This clonotype is termed medium-sized. This chain joins TRBV2 and TRBJ2-1; 8 bases fit TRBD2. This CDR3 spans 19 amino acids. From germline, CDR1 is SNHLY and CDR2 FYNNEI. Trimming cost V 10 bases and J 2 bases; bases outside gene matches: 22. CDR3 bases: TGTGCCATCTGTTTCGGGCCTGTCGGCGGGAGGATACCCTACAATGAGCAGTTCTTC. It codes for CAICFGPVGGRIPYNEQFF.

This clonotype was seen many times. The chain combines TRBV21-1 with TRBJ2-3; the DNA was not compared with TRBD2, the D call given in the table. TRBV21-1 counts as a pseudogene. The CDR3 has 18 amino acids. CDR3: CASSEIPKTSGASDTQYF. DNA for the CDR3: TGTGCCAGCAGCGAAATACCGAAGACTAGCGGGGCTTCAGATACGCAGTATTTT.

This clonotype showed up just a few times. The gene calls are TRBV10-3 and TRBJ2-1; D possibly corresponds to TRBD2 (5 bases). CDR3 size: 15 residues. V dropped 2 bases and J dropped 7 bases, with 15 bases sitting between them. Germline-derived CDR1 and CDR2 are ENHRY and SYGVKD. The CDR3 region has the DNA TGTGCCATCAGTGAGGCCACGGGGTTAGGGAATGAGCAGTTCTTC. This codes for CAISEATGLGNEQFF.

V is TRBV29-1 and J is TRBJ2-5; D gene uncertain. The germline V and J ends were trimmed by 4 bases and 4 bases, with 7 bases remaining between them. Germline V gene data show CDR1 as SQVTM and CDR2 as ANQGSEA. This CDR3 is built from 11 residues. CDR3 residues: CSVVRAETQYF. The CDR3, as DNA: TGCAGCGTTGTTCGGGCAGAGACCCAGTACTTC.

The chain links TRBV4-3 to TRBJ2-3, with 8 nucleotides matching TRBD2. The CDR3 totals 16 residues. Trimming removed 0 bases from V and 4 bases from J; junction bases left unmatched: 6. Looked up from germline, CDR1 is LGHNA and CDR2 is YSLEER. As DNA, the CDR3 is TGCGCCAGCAGCCAAGACGGCAGCGGGAGAGCAGATACGCAGTATTTT. Amino acids: CASSQDGSGRADTQYF.

This sequence joins TRBV7-8 and TRBJ2-7; D call uncertain. V gave up 1 base and J gave up 0 bases, with 7 bases separating them. CDR1 is SGHVS and CDR2 is FQNEAQ in the germline V gene. CDR3 length equals 14 residues. The CDR3 DNA follows: TGTGCCAGCAGCTTAGGGCCGCTCTCCTACGAGCAGTACTTC. Its protein product is CASSLGPLSYEQYF. Looking up the rest from reference TRBV7-8 and TRBJ2-7 gives the full variable domain: GAGVSQSPRYKVAKRGQDVALRCDPISGHVSLFWYQQALGQGPEFLTYFQNEAQLDKSGLPSDRFFAERPEGSVSTLKIQRTQQEDSAVYLCASSLGPLSYEQYFGPGTRLTVT.

The V gene is TRBV28, the J gene TRBJ2-1; 9 nucleotides align to TRBD1. The CDR3 spans 16 residues. The junction had 10 bases not matched to a gene; V was cut back by 5 bases and J by 5 bases. The germline V gene encodes CDR1 MDHEN and CDR2 SYDVKM. CDR3 protein: CASSRTGTGLNNEQFF. CDR3 nucleotides: TGTGCCAGCAGTCGGACCGGGACAGGGTTGAACAATGAGCAGTTCTTC.

This clonotype was seen a handful of times. The chain links TRBV20-1 to TRBJ2-4; the match to TRBD2 covers 8 bases. This CDR3 has 16 residues. Germline values: CDR1 DFQATT, CDR2 SNEGSKA (reference sequence). V lost 2 bases and J lost 0; bases outside the gene matches: 6. In DNA form, the CDR3 reads TGCAGTGCTAGAAAGCCTAGCGGGTTAGCCAAAAACATTCAGTACTTC. As protein: CSARKPSGLAKNIQYF.

In this sample, this clonotype turned up many times. The chain recombines TRBV7-2 with TRBJ1-5; D uncertain. Trimming removed 6 bases at V and 6 bases at J, with 9 bases between. Germline CDR1 SGHTA, CDR2 FQGNSA. The CDR3 runs 12 residues. The CDR3 protein is CASSSVGQPQHF. CDR3 DNA: TGTGCCAGCAGTTCCGTTGGTCAGCCCCAGCATTTT.

As to this clonotype: At one end, the junction sequence differs from germline, possibly due to a read error. The chain employs TRBV4-3 and TRBJ2-2; D possibly corresponds to TRBD1 (5 bases). There are 15 residues in the CDR3. Looked up from germline, CDR1 is LGHNA and CDR2 is YSLEER. The CDR3 reads CTSSQFRESAGELFF. CDR3 coding DNA: TGCACCAGCAGCCAATTCAGGGAATCGGCCGGGGAGCTGTTTTTT.